A selection of T cell receptor beta chains follows, all from one sample in a study of blood T cell repertoires in COVID-19. TCRdb keeps only in-frame clones here, not all; method: immunoSEQ multiplex PCR. This sample has roughly 200,000 clones; about nine tenths occur once, and the top ten carry approximately 0.5%. The sequencing sample was made of peripheral blood. The source is a man aged 45-65 years with acute or convalescent COVID-19. The CDR3 runs from the conserved cysteine through the conserved F or W. A D gene is named only where the DNA matches it firmly. Part of the rows lack a size; the others show once, few, many or a class for expanded clones.

j_gene: TRBJ2-7
len: 15
v_gene: TRBV5-1
abundance: NA
d_gene: NA
CDR3nt: TGCGCCAGCAGCTGGGGGGGCGTAGACTGGTACGAGCAGTACTTC
CDR3aa: CASSWGGVDWYEQYF

j_gene: TRBJ1-2
len: 13
v_gene: TRBV5-1
abundance: NA
d_gene: NA
CDR3nt: TGCGCCAGCAGCGGCTCCGGGACAAATGGCTACACCTTC
CDR3aa: CASSGSGTNGYTF

j_gene: TRBJ1-3
len: 14
v_gene: TRBV7-9
abundance: NA
d_gene: NA
CDR3nt: TGTGCCAGCAGCCCAAACGGCTCTGGAAACACCATATATTTT
CDR3aa: CASSPNGSGNTIYF

j_gene: TRBJ1-6
len: 14
v_gene: TRBV5-6
abundance: NA
d_gene: NA
CDR3nt: TGTGCCAGCAGCTTAGGACAGATTAATTCACCCCTCCACTTT
CDR3aa: CASSLGQINSPLHF

j_gene: TRBJ1-5
len: 13
v_gene: TRBV19
abundance: NA
d_gene: NA
CDR3nt: TGTGCCAGTAGTATAGCTGAGAATCAGCCCCAGCATTTT
CDR3aa: CASSIAENQPQHF

j_gene: TRBJ1-2
len: 14
v_gene: TRBV7-6
abundance: few
d_gene: TRBD1
CDR3nt: TGTGCCAGCAGCTTAGATGACAGGGGAAATGGCTACACCTTC
CDR3aa: CASSLDDRGNGYTF

j_gene: TRBJ2-5
len: 13
v_gene: TRBV10-3
abundance: NA
d_gene: TRBD1
CDR3nt: TGTGCCATCGGGACAGGGCCCCAAGAGACCCAGTACTTC
CDR3aa: CAIGTGPQETQYF

j_gene: TRBJ2-3
len: 12
v_gene: TRBV5-1
abundance: few
d_gene: NA
CDR3nt: TGCGCCAGCAGCCCCAATTCCGATACGCAGTATTTT
CDR3aa: CASSPNSDTQYF

j_gene: TRBJ1-6
len: 13
v_gene: TRBV30
abundance: NA
d_gene: NA
CDR3nt: TGTGCCTGGAGTTCGGCCTATAATTCACCCCTCCACTTT
CDR3aa: CAWSSAYNSPLHF

j_gene: TRBJ2-1
len: 14
v_gene: TRBV19
abundance: NA
d_gene: NA
CDR3nt: TGTGCCAGTAGTATAGTGGCGGGTGACAATGAGCAGTTCTTC
CDR3aa: CASSIVAGDNEQFF

j_gene: TRBJ2-2
len: 14
v_gene: TRBV6-4
abundance: NA
d_gene: NA
CDR3nt: TGTGCCAGCAGTGAACAGCAGAACACCGGGGAGCTGTTTTTT
CDR3aa: CASSEQQNTGELFF

j_gene: TRBJ1-1
len: 14
v_gene: TRBV9
abundance: NA
d_gene: NA
CDR3nt: TGTGCCAGCAGCGTAGGACACGTGAACACTGAAGCTTTCTTT
CDR3aa: CASSVGHVNTEAFF

j_gene: TRBJ2-2
len: 15
v_gene: TRBV4-1
abundance: NA
d_gene: TRBD1
CDR3nt: TGCGCCAGCAGCCCAACGGGACAGGGGACCGGGGAGCTGTTTTTT
CDR3aa: CASSPTGQGTGELFF

j_gene: TRBJ1-6
len: 16
v_gene: TRBV5-5
abundance: NA
d_gene: TRBD1
CDR3nt: TGTGCCAGCAGCTTGGCCTGGGGACAGACATATTCACCCCTCCACTTT
CDR3aa: CASSLAWGQTYSPLHF

j_gene: TRBJ1-2
len: 14
v_gene: TRBV6-1
abundance: once
d_gene: NA
CDR3nt: TGTGCCAGCAGTGAACTGGGAGGGTCATATGGCTACACCTTC
CDR3aa: CASSELGGSYGYTF

j_gene: TRBJ1-1
len: 13
v_gene: TRBV7-2
abundance: NA
d_gene: TRBD1
CDR3nt: TGTGCCAGCCGCGGACAGGGAGACACTGAAGCTTTCTTT
CDR3aa: CASRGQGDTEAFF

j_gene: TRBJ1-1
len: 13
v_gene: TRBV28
abundance: NA
d_gene: TRBD1
CDR3nt: TGTGCCAGCAGTTTTGGTTGGGGACAGGTTACTTTCTTT
CDR3aa: CASSFGWGQVTFF

j_gene: TRBJ2-2
len: 17
v_gene: TRBV5-1
abundance: NA
d_gene: TRBD2
CDR3nt: TGCGCCAGCAGCTTGGACCTAGCGGGGATCGGGTCCGGGGAGCTGTTTTTT
CDR3aa: CASSLDLAGIGSGELFF

j_gene: TRBJ2-7
len: 16
v_gene: TRBV9
abundance: NA
d_gene: NA
CDR3nt: TGTGCCAGCAGCGTAGACATGGGGGCCTCTACCTACGAGCAGTACTTC
CDR3aa: CASSVDMGASTYEQYF

j_gene: TRBJ1-2
len: 14
v_gene: TRBV28
abundance: NA
d_gene: TRBD1
CDR3nt: TGTGCCAGCAGCGGGGACAGGAGGCACTATGGCTACACCTTC
CDR3aa: CASSGDRRHYGYTF

j_gene: TRBJ2-3
len: 15
v_gene: TRBV28
abundance: NA
d_gene: TRBD2
CDR3nt: TGTGCCAGCAGTTTCGGGGGGGCCAGGGCAGATACGCAGTATTTT
CDR3aa: CASSFGGARADTQYF

j_gene: TRBJ1-3
len: 15
v_gene: TRBV6-6
abundance: NA
d_gene: TRBD1
CDR3nt: TGTGCCAGCAGTGGACCTGGGACAGGTAGAAACACCATATATTTT
CDR3aa: CASSGPGTGRNTIYF

j_gene: TRBJ1-2
len: 14
v_gene: TRBV5-4
abundance: NA
d_gene: NA
CDR3nt: TGTGCCAGCAGCCCGGACTTGCGGGTCTATGGCTACACCTTC
CDR3aa: CASSPDLRVYGYTF

j_gene: TRBJ2-7
len: 15
v_gene: TRBV7-2
abundance: NA
d_gene: TRBD1
CDR3nt: TGTGCCAGCAGCTCCCGGACAGGGGAAAGGCACGAGCAGTACTTC
CDR3aa: CASSSRTGERHEQYF

j_gene: TRBJ2-7
len: 15
v_gene: TRBV6-2/TRBV6-3
abundance: NA
d_gene: TRBD1
CDR3nt: TGTGCCAGCAGTTACTCGAGGACAGGGGGCGTCGAGCAGTACTTC
CDR3aa: CASSYSRTGGVEQYF

j_gene: TRBJ1-1
len: 15
v_gene: TRBV11-3
abundance: NA
d_gene: NA
CDR3nt: TGTGCCAGCAGCTTAGGGGGAGTGGAAAACACTGAAGCTTTCTTT
CDR3aa: CASSLGGVENTEAFF

j_gene: TRBJ1-5
len: 13
v_gene: TRBV7-2
abundance: NA
d_gene: NA
CDR3nt: TGTGCCAGCAGCGTGACGGGAAATCAGCCCCAGCATTTT
CDR3aa: CASSVTGNQPQHF

j_gene: TRBJ2-5
len: 13
v_gene: TRBV11-2
abundance: once
d_gene: NA
CDR3nt: TGTGCCAGCAGCCCAGGGTACCAAGAGACCCAGTACTTC
CDR3aa: CASSPGYQETQYF

j_gene: TRBJ2-3
len: 19
v_gene: TRBV7-3
abundance: NA
d_gene: TRBD1
CDR3nt: TGTGCCAGCAGCTTAAGAGGGGGCAGGACCCCAACCTACACAGATACGCAGTATTTT
CDR3aa: CASSLRGGRTPTYTDTQYF

j_gene: TRBJ1-1
len: 18
v_gene: TRBV18
abundance: NA
d_gene: NA
CDR3nt: TGTGCCAGCTCACTATTCTCCTTGACAGTAGGCATGAACACTGAAGCTTTCTTT
CDR3aa: CASSLFSLTVGMNTEAFF

j_gene: TRBJ1-4
len: 16
v_gene: TRBV5-1
abundance: NA
d_gene: NA
CDR3nt: TGCGCCAGCAGCTTTACCCTGGGAGCAACTAATGAAAAACTGTTTTTT
CDR3aa: CASSFTLGATNEKLFF

j_gene: TRBJ2-3
len: 17
v_gene: TRBV9
abundance: NA
d_gene: TRBD2
CDR3nt: TGTGCCAGCAGCGTTATTAGCGGGAGCACCAGCACAGATACGCAGTATTTT
CDR3aa: CASSVISGSTSTDTQYF

j_gene: TRBJ2-7
len: 14
v_gene: TRBV5-1
abundance: NA
d_gene: TRBD1
CDR3nt: TGCGCCAGCAGCTTGGGGCAGGGGGCTGACGAGCAGTACTTC
CDR3aa: CASSLGQGADEQYF

j_gene: TRBJ2-1
len: 12
v_gene: TRBV2
abundance: NA
d_gene: TRBD1
CDR3nt: TGTGCCAGCAGGGGGGACAGCAATGAGCAGTTCTTC
CDR3aa: CASRGDSNEQFF

j_gene: TRBJ1-2
len: 14
v_gene: TRBV9
abundance: NA
d_gene: NA
CDR3nt: TGTGCCAGCAGCCCTTCTAAAAGCGTCTATGGCTACACCTTC
CDR3aa: CASSPSKSVYGYTF

j_gene: TRBJ2-1
len: 14
v_gene: TRBV7-8
abundance: NA
d_gene: TRBD2
CDR3nt: TGTGCCAGCAGCTTTAGCGGGATCGCCTATGAGCAGTTCTTC
CDR3aa: CASSFSGIAYEQFF

j_gene: TRBJ2-6
len: 18
v_gene: TRBV5-4
abundance: NA
d_gene: TRBD1
CDR3nt: TGTGCCAGCAGCTCGGGACAGAAAGCTTCTCCTGGGGCCAACGTCCTGACTTTC
CDR3aa: CASSSGQKASPGANVLTF

j_gene: TRBJ2-7
len: 15
v_gene: TRBV19
abundance: NA
d_gene: NA
CDR3nt: TGTGCCAGTAGTATAGGATTAGGACAAAGCTACGAGCAGTACTTC
CDR3aa: CASSIGLGQSYEQYF

j_gene: TRBJ1-1
len: 14
v_gene: TRBV5-1
abundance: NA
d_gene: NA
CDR3nt: TGCGCCAGCAGCCGTGGTCCAATAAACAGTGAAGCTTTCTTT
CDR3aa: CASSRGPINSEAFF

j_gene: TRBJ2-1
len: 13
v_gene: TRBV11-2
abundance: NA
d_gene: NA
CDR3nt: TGTGCCAGCTCAGGGGTGCCCTACAATGAGCAGTTCTTC
CDR3aa: CASSGVPYNEQFF

j_gene: TRBJ2-3
len: 15
v_gene: TRBV5-6
abundance: NA
d_gene: TRBD2
CDR3nt: TGTGCCAGCAGCTTGACTAGCGGGAGCGCAGATACGCAGTATTTT
CDR3aa: CASSLTSGSADTQYF

j_gene: TRBJ2-2
len: 14
v_gene: TRBV5-1
abundance: NA
d_gene: NA
CDR3nt: TGCGCCAGCTGCGGACAGCTCGGCGTGGGGGAGCTGTTTTTT
CDR3aa: CASCGQLGVGELFF

j_gene: TRBJ2-5
len: 16
v_gene: TRBV7-9
abundance: NA
d_gene: TRBD2
CDR3nt: TGTGCCAGCAGCTTCTGGAGCGGGGGGGCCGGAGAGACCCAGTACTTC
CDR3aa: CASSFWSGGAGETQYF

j_gene: TRBJ1-4
len: 15
v_gene: TRBV4-3
abundance: few
d_gene: TRBD1
CDR3nt: TGCGCCAGCAGCCAAGCCGGACAGGGGAGTGAAAAACTGTTTTTT
CDR3aa: CASSQAGQGSEKLFF

j_gene: TRBJ1-3
len: 17
v_gene: TRBV4-2
abundance: NA
d_gene: NA
CDR3nt: TGTGCCAGCAGCCAAGATCCCGGGACAACCTCTGGAAACACCATATATTTT
CDR3aa: CASSQDPGTTSGNTIYF

j_gene: TRBJ2-3
len: 15
v_gene: TRBV9
abundance: NA
d_gene: NA
CDR3nt: TGTGCCAGCAGCGTAGGTACAGCTAGCACAGATACGCAGTATTTT
CDR3aa: CASSVGTASTDTQYF

j_gene: TRBJ1-2
len: 13
v_gene: TRBV6-5
abundance: NA
d_gene: TRBD1
CDR3nt: TGTGCCAGCAGTAATCACAGGGGCGATGGCTACACCTTC
CDR3aa: CASSNHRGDGYTF

j_gene: TRBJ2-3
len: 15
v_gene: TRBV2
abundance: once
d_gene: TRBD2
CDR3nt: TGTGCCAGCAGTCTGACTAGCGGGAGCACAGATACGCAGTATTTT
CDR3aa: CASSLTSGSTDTQYF

j_gene: TRBJ1-6
len: 12
v_gene: TRBV28
abundance: NA
d_gene: NA
CDR3nt: TGTGCCAGCAGTTTGAGAGACACACACCTCCACTTT
CDR3aa: CASSLRDTHLHF

j_gene: TRBJ1-5
len: 15
v_gene: TRBV5-8
abundance: NA
d_gene: NA
CDR3nt: TGTGCCAGCAGCCCCGGACTTATTAGCAATCAGCCCCAGCATTTT
CDR3aa: CASSPGLISNQPQHF

j_gene: TRBJ2-3
len: 15
v_gene: TRBV29-1
abundance: NA
d_gene: NA
CDR3nt: TGCAGCGTTGAAGATGTGAGACTAGACTCAGATACGCAGTATTTT
CDR3aa: CSVEDVRLDSDTQYF

j_gene: TRBJ2-2
len: 16
v_gene: TRBV7-8
abundance: NA
d_gene: NA
CDR3nt: TGTGCCAGCAGCTTCCCTCTGGGGAGCTACACCGGGGAGCTGTTTTTT
CDR3aa: CASSFPLGSYTGELFF

j_gene: TRBJ2-1
len: 16
v_gene: TRBV5-4
abundance: NA
d_gene: TRBD2
CDR3nt: TGTGCCAGCAGCTTGGCGCGACTAGCGGGATCGGATGAGCAGTTCTTC
CDR3aa: CASSLARLAGSDEQFF

j_gene: TRBJ1-2
len: 10
v_gene: TRBV20-1
abundance: NA
d_gene: NA
CDR3nt: TGCAGTGCTAATAGCTATGGCTACACCTTC
CDR3aa: CSANSYGYTF